The 32 T cell receptor beta chains presented below share a single source sample, sequenced in a study of early T cells in non-severe SARS-CoV-2 infection. TCRdb redid the calling of the 5' RACE reads with MiXCR, one entry per CDR3 protein. Of 95,000 to 110,000 distinct CDR3 sequences listed, approximately 10% are singletons. What was sequenced was whole blood. These receptors all stem from an adult who was a healthcare worker with PCR-confirmed SARS-CoV-2 infection or an uninfected control (not recorded which).

This clonotype was found a few times. The junction does not match germline at one end; this may be a read error. The chain uses TRBV5-1 and TRBJ1-4; 10 bases map to TRBD1. The CDR3 loop spans 14 amino acids. Germline V CDR1 and CDR2: SGHRS, YFSETQ. The CDR3: CANSSGTGAAKLFF. DNA for the CDR3: TGCGCCAACAGCTCCGGGACAGGGGCGGCAAAACTGTTTTTT. Based on the CDR3 plus reference TRBV5-1 and TRBJ1-4, the full variable domain is KAGVTQTPRYLIKTRGQQVTLSCSPISGHRSVSWYQQTPGQGLQFLFEYFSETQRNKGNFPGRFSGRQFSNSRSEMNVSTLELGDSALYLCANSSGTGAAKLFFGSGTQLSVL.

This sequence joins TRBV6-2 or TRBV6-3 and TRBJ2-2; D is undetermined. Germline lookup yields CDR1 MNHEY and CDR2 SVGEGT. CDR3 length equals 15 residues. Trimming removed 2 bases from V and 1 base from J, with 8 bases in between. The CDR3 sequence: CASSYQAGNTGELFF. The CDR3 region has the DNA TGTGCCAGCAGTTACCAGGCAGGGAACACCGGGGAGCTGTTTTTT.

The table lists this clonotype with a few counts. The V gene is TRBV28, the J gene TRBJ2-1, with a weak D call TRBD1 (6 bases). Trimming took off 5 bases at V and 8 bases at J, with 10 bases between the two ends. The CDR3 has 12 residues. Germline V gene data show CDR1 as MDHEN and CDR2 as SYDVKM. CDR3 residues: CASSRTGYEQFF. The CDR3 DNA reads as TGTGCCAGCAGTCGAACAGGGTATGAGCAGTTCTTC. Together with reference TRBV28 and TRBJ2-1, the CDR3 gives the full variable domain: DVKVTQSSRYLVKRTGEKVFLECVQDMDHENMFWYRQDPGLGLRLIYFSYDVKMKEKGDIPEGYSVSREKKERFSLILESASTNQTSMYLCASSRTGYEQFFGPGTRLTVL.

In its sample, this clonotype was seen a few times. The chain joins TRBV20-1 to TRBJ1-4; D perhaps matches TRBD1 (5 bases). The CDR3 is made up of 13 amino acids. V lost 5 bases, J lost 4 bases, and 11 bases lay in between. Looked up from germline, CDR1 is DFQATT and CDR2 is SNEGSKA (reference sequence). CDR3 sequence: CSAWDSNNEKLFF. The DNA of the CDR3 is TGCAGTGCTTGGGACTCAAATAATGAAAAACTGTTTTTT.

This clonotype was counted only a few times. This chain links TRBV20-1 with TRBJ2-1; 11 nucleotides align to TRBD2. Germline V lookup: CDR1 DFQATT, CDR2 SNEGSKA (reference sequence). The CDR3 consists of 18 residues. V trimming: 3 bases; J trimming: 1 base; junction bases outside the gene matches: 11. The CDR3 nucleotides read TGCAGTGCTAGGGCTAGGCTAGCGGGAGGATCGTCCTACAATGAGCAGTTCTTC. The encoded protein is CSARARLAGGSSYNEQFF.

This clonotype was observed many times. V gene TRBV12-3 or TRBV12-4 combines with J gene TRBJ2-1, with D tentatively TRBD1 (6 bases). Trimming shortened V by 5 bases and J by 1 base, and 9 bases separated the two germline ends. The CDR3 runs to 14 residues. The CDR3, as DNA: TGTGCCAGCAGTACCGGACAGTCCTACAATGAGCAGTTCTTC. This sequence encodes CASSTGQSYNEQFF.

The CDR3 coding sequence is TGTGCCAGCAGTCGGGCTTATGGCTACACCTTC. Translation: CASSRAYGYTF. The chain combines TRBV12-3 or TRBV12-4 with TRBJ1-2; no definite D call. This CDR3 region has 11 residues. Trimming took off 5 bases at V and 5 bases at J, with 6 bases between the two ends.

The chain joins TRBV2 to TRBJ1-1, with a possible D match to TRBD1 (5 bases). The germline V gene encodes CDR1 SNHLY and CDR2 FYNNEI. CDR3 length: 12 residues. Trimming stripped 6 bases from V and 4 bases from J, with 9 bases between. The CDR3 protein is CASRTDPTEAFF. CDR3 nucleotides: TGTGCCAGCAGGACAGACCCCACTGAAGCTTTCTTT.

On this clonotype: A read error may account for a junction end that differs from germline. The V and J genes are TRBV28 and TRBJ2-5, with D hard to call. Germline CDR1 and CDR2: MDHEN and SYDVKM. The CDR3 is 13 amino acids. Here the CDR3 DNA reads TGTGCCGGCAGAGATTTCGCACAAGAGACCCAGTACTTC. It specifies CAGRDFAQETQYF.

The chain recombines TRBV20-1 with TRBJ2-3; no clear D gene. V was cut by 3 bases and J by 1 base, with 8 bases left in between. In germline, CDR1 is DFQATT, CDR2 SNEGSKA (reference sequence). CDR3 size: 13 residues. The CDR3, as DNA: TGCAGTGCTAGGGCGGATCGCACAGATACGCAGTATTTT. This codes for CSARADRTDTQYF.

This chain joins TRBV6-2 or TRBV6-3 and TRBJ2-1, with TRBD2 as a possible D gene (6 bases). The V gene's germline CDR1 is MNHEY and CDR2 SVGEGT. This CDR3 region has 11 residues. Trimming left V 0 bases short and J 12 bases short, with 6 bases between. The CDR3 DNA reads as TGTGCCAGCAGTTACTCGGAGGGGCAGTTCTTC. Protein: CASSYSEGQFF.

This clonotype was seen ten or more times. The chain joins TRBV4-2 to TRBJ2-7, with a weak D call TRBD2 (6 bases). The V gene's germline CDR1 is LGHNA and CDR2 YNFKEQ. The CDR3 has 13 residues. Between the trimmed V and J ends, which lost 4 bases and 6 bases, there was a span of 13 bases. The CDR3 loop reads CASSRRLVSEQYF. Written as DNA, the CDR3 is TGTGCCAGCAGCCGCCGACTAGTATCCGAGCAGTACTTC.

This clonotype has more than one count but fewer than ten. This chain connects TRBV7-2 to TRBJ1-5, with D unresolved. The CDR3 sequence is 13 residues long. CDR1 and CDR2 (germline): SGHTA, FQGNSA. With 0 bases removed from V and 10 bases from J, the gap between germline ends came to 10 bases. The CDR3 DNA reads as TGTGCCAGCAGCTTAGCGCTTGGTCACCCCCAGCATTTT. Translated, it gives CASSLALGHPQHF. Full variable domain (outside the CDR3, taken from reference TRBV7-2 and TRBJ1-5): GAGVSQSPSNKVTEKGKDVELRCDPISGHTALYWYRQSLGQGLEFLIYFQGNSAPDKSGLPSDRFSAERTGGSVSTLTIQRTQQEDSAVYLCASSLALGHPQHFGDGTRLSIL.

In its sample, this clonotype was seen many times. This rearrangement joins TRBV13 to TRBJ2-7; TRBD2 aligns across 7 bases. J was trimmed by 4 bases and V by 5 bases; bases with no gene match: 11. This CDR3 has 15 residues. Per germline, CDR1 PRHDT and CDR2 FYEKMQ (reference sequence). Written as DNA, the CDR3 is TGTGCCAGCAGCCAAGCCGAGCGGGGACGGTACGAGCAGTACTTC. This encodes CASSQAERGRYEQYF.

Here the CDR3 reads CASRRGLAGSLNEQFF. In DNA form, the CDR3 reads TGTGCCAGCAGGAGAGGACTAGCGGGATCCCTCAATGAGCAGTTCTTC. The V call is TRBV2, the J call TRBJ2-1; 12 nucleotides line up with TRBD2. CDR1 SNHLY and CDR2 FYNNEI come from the germline V gene. With V trimmed by 6 bases and J by 6 bases, 9 bases remained unmatched. The CDR3 contains 16 residues.

V and J are TRBV4-1 and TRBJ1-5; D uncertain. V was pared by 2 bases and J by 0 bases, with 8 bases between. The CDR3 length is 15 residues. Germline V CDR1 and CDR2: MGHRA, YSYEKL. The DNA for the CDR3 is TGCGCCAGCAGCCAATTTCGGTCTAGCAATCAGCCCCAGCATTTT. It codes for CASSQFRSSNQPQHF.

This clonotype has only a few counts. The V and J genes are TRBV11-2 and TRBJ2-2, with D uncertain. Germline values: CDR1 SGHAT, CDR2 FQNNGV. V was shortened by 0 bases and J by 7 bases, with 6 bases between the two germline ends. The CDR3 runs to 13 residues. CDR3 amino acids: CASSLEPGGELFF. The CDR3 coding sequence is TGTGCCAGCAGCTTAGAGCCGGGCGGGGAGCTGTTTTTT.

In this sample, this clonotype turned up many times. J is TRBJ2-1 and V is TRBV20-1; 8 bases fit TRBD1. This CDR3 contains 16 residues. V shed 3 bases, J shed 1 base, and the junction held 8 bases outside the gene matches. CDR1 is DFQATT and CDR2 is SNEGSKA in the germline V gene (reference sequence). The CDR3 DNA reads TGCAGTGCTAGTCCCCTCAGGGGGCGATCCTACAATGAGCAGTTCTTC. Its translation is CSASPLRGRSYNEQFF.

This clonotype was observed many times. In DNA form, the CDR3 reads TGTGCCAGCAGCTTTACACTCCCAGCTTTCTTT. Residues: CASSFTLPAFF. The chain has TRBV7-9 and TRBJ1-1; D unclear. V lost 3 bases, J lost 10 bases, and 9 bases lay in between. The CDR3 is 11 amino acids. Germline V gene lookup returns CDR1 SEHNR and CDR2 FQNEAQ (reference sequence).

This clonotype was counted only a few times. The CDR3 nucleotides are TGCAGTGCCCGGACTAGCGGGAGAATTGAGCAGTTCTTC. It is translated as CSARTSGRIEQFF. The V gene is TRBV20-1, the J gene TRBJ2-1; the match to TRBD2 covers 13 bases. This CDR3 region has 13 residues. V was pared by 6 bases and J by 9 bases, with 5 bases of the junction left unmatched. The germline gives CDR1 DFQATT, CDR2 SNEGSKA (reference sequence).

The genes are TRBV5-4 and TRBJ2-3, with 12 nucleotides matching TRBD2. Trimming cost V 5 bases and J 2 bases; bases outside gene matches: 9. Germline V gene data show CDR1 as SGHNT and CDR2 as YYREEE (reference sequence). The CDR3 sequence is 17 residues long. Here the CDR3 DNA reads TGTGCCAGCAGACCCCAACTAGCGGGAGGATACACAGATACGCAGTATTTT. Amino acids: CASRPQLAGGYTDTQYF.

This clonotype was recorded at least ten times. The chain employs TRBV20-1 and TRBJ2-2, with D uncertain. The germline V and J ends were trimmed by 6 bases and 3 bases, with 8 bases remaining between them. CDR3 length: 12 residues. CDR1 DFQATT and CDR2 SNEGSKA come from the germline V gene (reference sequence). The CDR3, as DNA: TGCAGTGCCCCCCGGGACACCGGGGAGCTGTTTTTT. This sequence encodes CSAPRDTGELFF.

The V call is TRBV27, the J call TRBJ1-5; TRBD1 might be the D (5 bases). V was pared by 0 bases and J by 3 bases, with 9 bases between. CDR1 and CDR2 from the germline V gene are MNHEY and SMNVEV (reference sequence). This CDR3 contains 15 residues. CDR3 in amino acids: CASSLSRVANQPQHF. Here the CDR3 DNA reads TGTGCCAGCAGTTTATCCAGGGTAGCCAATCAGCCCCAGCATTTT.

The rearrangement uses TRBV9 and TRBJ2-1; 10 bases are shared with TRBD2. Trimming took 0 bases from V and 6 from J; bases not matched to a gene: 15. The length of the CDR3 is 19 residues. Germline lookup yields CDR1 SGDLS and CDR2 YYNGEE. CDR3 bases: TGTGCCAGCAGCGTAGGGGCCTTGGGGCTAGCGGGAGAATCCAATGAGCAGTTCTTC. Its translation: CASSVGALGLAGESNEQFF.

This clonotype was found a few times. The chain carries TRBV2 and TRBJ1-1; weak D call: TRBD1 (6 bases). CDR3 length: 12 amino acids. V lost 3 bases and J 9 bases, leaving 11 bases between the germline ends. Germline assignment: CDR1 SNHLY and CDR2 FYNNEI. CDR3 bases: TGTGCCAGCAGTGAGGTCGGGGGGCAAGCTTTCTTT. It specifies CASSEVGGQAFF.

About this clonotype: This may come from a read error, since a much larger clone is one base off. The chain carries TRBV20-1 and TRBJ2-7, with TRBD1 matching 7 bases. The germline V gene has CDR1 DFQATT and CDR2 SNEGSKA (reference sequence). The CDR3 is made up of 14 amino acids. CDR3 coding DNA: TGCAGTGCTCAAACAGGGGCTTACTCCTACAAGCAGTACTTC. It is translated as CSAQTGAYSYKQYF.

This clonotype was found a few times. The genes are TRBV5-1 and TRBJ2-1; D gene ambiguous. CDR1 is SGHRS, CDR2 YFSETQ, per germline. This CDR3 spans 15 amino acids. Trimming took 7 bases from V and 5 from J, leaving 19 bases between them. CDR3 nucleotides: TGCGCCAGCGGCCAGCCGGGTCAAGAGGACAATGAGCAGTTCTTC. Translated: CASGQPGQEDNEQFF. Together with reference TRBV5-1 and TRBJ2-1, the CDR3 gives the full variable domain: KAGVTQTPRYLIKTRGQQVTLSCSPISGHRSVSWYQQTPGQGLQFLFEYFSETQRNKGNFPGRFSGRQFSNSRSEMNVSTLELGDSALYLCASGQPGQEDNEQFFGPGTRLTVL.

This clonotype was seen more than once but under ten times. The chain carries TRBV5-6 and TRBJ2-1; weak D call: TRBD1 (5 bases). CDR1 and CDR2 from the germline V gene are SGHDT and YYEEEE. The ends were cut back, 4 bases at V and 2 bases at J, with 10 bases in the middle. The CDR3 is 14 residues long. The CDR3 here is CASSPQAPYNEQFF. DNA of the CDR3: TGTGCCAGCAGCCCACAGGCCCCCTACAATGAGCAGTTCTTC.

In this sample, this clonotype turned up a few times. The chain links TRBV7-9 to TRBJ2-1, with D unclear. The V end was cut by 0 bases, the J end by 8 bases, with 11 bases between. The germline CDR1 and CDR2 sequences are SEHNR and FQNEAQ (reference sequence). This CDR3 is built from 14 residues. The CDR3 DNA reads TGTGCCAGCAGCTTAGCGGGAATTTGGGATGAGCAGTTCTTC. This encodes CASSLAGIWDEQFF.

This clonotype was seen at least ten times. The chain employs TRBV14 and TRBJ2-1; 9 bases are a match to TRBD2. This CDR3 contains 16 residues. V lost 5 bases and J lost 4; bases outside the gene matches: 9. Per the germline V gene, CDR1 is SGHDN and CDR2 is FVKESK. CDR3 protein: CASSSSREGLYNEQFF. The CDR3 nucleotides read TGTGCCAGCAGCTCATCGCGGGAGGGCCTATACAATGAGCAGTTCTTC.

The CDR3 loop reads CASSAGHQKLFF. CDR3 coding DNA: TGTGCCAGCAGTGCGGGACACCAAAAACTGTTTTTT. The chain carries TRBV6-1 and TRBJ1-4; tentatively, D is TRBD1 (6 bases). Germline V CDR1 and CDR2: MNHNS, SASEGT. Trimming stripped 4 bases from V and 9 bases from J, with 9 bases between. The CDR3 length is 12 residues.

The gene calls are TRBV28 and TRBJ2-2; D not resolved. V lost 3 bases and J 9 bases, leaving 5 bases between the germline ends. CDR1 and CDR2 (germline): MDHEN, SYDVKM. The CDR3 is 11 amino acids. CDR3 in amino acids: CASSFQRELFF. In nucleotides, the CDR3 is TGTGCCAGCAGTTTTCAGCGGGAGCTGTTTTTT.